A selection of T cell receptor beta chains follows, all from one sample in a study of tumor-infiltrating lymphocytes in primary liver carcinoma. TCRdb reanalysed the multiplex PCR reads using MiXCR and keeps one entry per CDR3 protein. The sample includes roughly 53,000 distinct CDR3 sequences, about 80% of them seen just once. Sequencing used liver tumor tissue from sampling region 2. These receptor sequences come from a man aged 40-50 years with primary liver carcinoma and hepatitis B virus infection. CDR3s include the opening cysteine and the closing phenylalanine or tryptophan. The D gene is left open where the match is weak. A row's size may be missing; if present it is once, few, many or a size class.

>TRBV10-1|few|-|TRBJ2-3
CVSSGGPDTQYF
TGTGTCAGCAGTGGGGGGCCAGATACGCAGTATTTT
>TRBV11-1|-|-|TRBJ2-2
CASSLLAGGILFF
TGTGCCAGCAGCTTACTAGCCGGCGGGATACTGTTTTTT
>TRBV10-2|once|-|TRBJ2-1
CASDTESYNEQFF
TGCGCCAGCGATACAGAGTCCTACAATGAGCAGTTCTTC
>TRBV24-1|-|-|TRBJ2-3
CTTSDPTGRDTDTQYF
TGTACCACCAGTGACCCGACCGGGAGAGACACAGATACGCAGTATTTT
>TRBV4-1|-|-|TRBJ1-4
CASSQERESRSSNEKLFF
TGCGCCAGCAGCCAGGAACGGGAAAGTCGTAGTTCTAATGAAAAACTGTTTTTT
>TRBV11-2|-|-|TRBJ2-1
CACSSAGPGNEQFF
TGTGCCTGCAGTTCAGCGGGCCCCGGGAATGAGCAATTCTTC
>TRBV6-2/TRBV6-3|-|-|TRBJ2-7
CGSFTQVLHSYEQYF
TGTGGCAGCTTCACGCAGGTCCTCCACTCCTACGAGCAGTACTTC
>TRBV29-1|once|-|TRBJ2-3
CSAVPGLSDTQYF
TGCAGCGCTGTTCCGGGATTGTCAGATACGCAGTACTTT
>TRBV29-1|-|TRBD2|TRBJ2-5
CSVRGSGSSEIQYF
TGTAGCGTTCGAGGGAGCGGGAGTTCAGAGATCCAGTACTTC
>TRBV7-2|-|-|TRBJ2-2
CASSFSIYTGELFF
TGTGCCAGTAGCTTTAGTATTTACACCGGGGAGCTGTTTTTT
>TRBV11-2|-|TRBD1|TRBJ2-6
CVSSLRQGGPSGANVLTF
TGTGTCAGCAGCTTAAGACAAGGGGGCCCCTCTGGGGCTAACGTCCTGACTTTC
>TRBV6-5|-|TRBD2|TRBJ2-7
CASNRGLAGEYEQYF
TGTGCCAGTAACCGGGGACTAGCGGGAGAATACGAGCAGTACTTC
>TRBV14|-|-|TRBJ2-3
CARSHDSGTTSTDTQYF
TGTGCCAGGAGCCATGATTCCGGGACCACTAGCACAGATACGCAGTATTTT
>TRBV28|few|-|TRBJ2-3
CASSIRVPDTQYF
TGTGCCAGCAGCATCCGGGTCCCAGATACGCAGTATTTT
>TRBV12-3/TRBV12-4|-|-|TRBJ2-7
CTCSKQPFPSEQYF
TGTACCTGCAGTAAGCAGCCTTTTCCCAGCGAGCAGTACTTC
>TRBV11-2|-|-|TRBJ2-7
CASSLTNTAYEQCF
TGTGCCAGCAGCTTAACTAACACTGCCTACGAGCAATGCTTC
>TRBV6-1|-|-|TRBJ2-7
CVSSEVPYVQYF
TGTGTCAGCAGTGAAGTGCCCTACGTGCAGTACTTC
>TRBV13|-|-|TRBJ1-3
CASSLRQDSGNTIYF
TGTGCCAGCAGCTTACGGCAGGACTCTGGAAACACCATATATTTT
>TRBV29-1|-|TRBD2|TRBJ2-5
CSFNSGTSGSIGTLYF
TGCAGCTTCAATAGCGGGACTAGCGGGAGTATTGGGACCCTGTACTTC
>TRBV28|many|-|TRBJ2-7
CASSLLRPHIEGAYEQYF
TGTGCCAGCAGCCTCCTCCGCCCCCATATTGAGGGAGCCTACGAGCAGTACTTC
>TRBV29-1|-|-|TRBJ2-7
CGVEGDNEQYF
TGCGGCGTTGAGGGGGACAACGAGCAGTACTTC
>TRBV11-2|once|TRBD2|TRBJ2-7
CASSLVAGGPYENYF
TGTGCCAGCAGCTTAGTGGCGGGAGGGCCATACGAGAACTACTTC
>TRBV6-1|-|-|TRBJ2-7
CATKGTPVYEQYF
TGTGCCACTAAGGGGACACCAGTCTACGAGCAGTACTTC
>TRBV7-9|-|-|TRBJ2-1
CVSSLSTRDFEQFF
TGTGTCAGCAGCTTAAGTACCCGGGACTTTGAGCAGTTCTTC
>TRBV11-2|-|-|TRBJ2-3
CASSSSLAAETGTQYF
TGTGCCAGTAGCTCCAGTTTAGCGGCTGAAACAGGTACGCAGTATTTT
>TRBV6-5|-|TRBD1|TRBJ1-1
CAISLTGENTEACF
TGCGCCATCAGTTTAACAGGGGAGAACACTGAAGCTTGCTTT
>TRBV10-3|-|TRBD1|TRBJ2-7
CAISARQGKHEQCF
TGTGCCATCAGTGCAAGACAGGGGAAGCACGAGCAGTGCTTC
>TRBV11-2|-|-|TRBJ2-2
CASSLAWKNTRDLFF
TGTGCCAGCAGCTTAGCGTGGAAGAACACCAGGGACCTGTTTTTT
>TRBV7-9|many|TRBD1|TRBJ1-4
CARNNRGTNEKLFF
TGTGCCAGGAATAACAGGGGAACCAATGAAAAACTGTTTTTT
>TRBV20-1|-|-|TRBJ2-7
CSARDFAGGYEQYF
TGCAGTGCTAGAGATTTCGCCGGAGGGTACGAGCAGTACTTC
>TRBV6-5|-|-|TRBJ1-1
CACSYRENTETFF
TGTGCCTGCAGTTACAGGGAGAACACTGAAACTTTCTTT
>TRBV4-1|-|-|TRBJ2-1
CDCGQVSSSSGEQFF
TGCGACTGCGGCCAAGTTTCTAGCAGCTCAGGGGAGCAGTTCTTC
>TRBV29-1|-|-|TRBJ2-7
CSVITVGNPYEHYF
TGCAGCGTTATAACAGTGGGCAACCCCTACGAGCATTACTTC
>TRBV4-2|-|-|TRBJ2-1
CASSQARPNDVQFF
TGTGCCAGCAGCCAAGCGAGACCCAATGATGTGCAGTTCTTC
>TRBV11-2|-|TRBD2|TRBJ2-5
CASSLGLAGVGQETQYF
TGTGCCAGCAGCTTAGGGCTAGCGGGAGTGGGCCAAGAGACCCAGTACTTC
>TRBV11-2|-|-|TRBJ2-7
CPSSLDFGTPSSYEKYF
TGTCCCAGCAGCTTAGACTTCGGGACACCCAGTTCCTACGAGAAGTACTTC
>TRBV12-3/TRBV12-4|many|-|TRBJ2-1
CASSEGGGGNEQFF
TGTGCCAGCAGTGAGGGAGGGGGCGGTAATGAGCAGTTCTTC
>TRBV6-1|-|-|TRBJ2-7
CASSDWVSYEQYF
TGTGCCAGCAGCGATTGGGTTTCCTACGAGCAGTATTTC
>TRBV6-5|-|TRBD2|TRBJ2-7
CASSYSSRLAGGGGRYF
TGTGCCAGCAGTTACAGTAGTCGGTTAGCGGGAGGGGGGGGGCGGTACTTC
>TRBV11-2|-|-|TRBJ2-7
CAISQYSGVGYDQYF
TGTGCCATCAGCCAATATTCGGGAGTGGGCTACGATCAGTACTTC
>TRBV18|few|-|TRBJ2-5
CASSPTNGKAETQYF
TGTGCCAGCTCACCAACGAACGGGAAAGCAGAGACCCAGTACTTC
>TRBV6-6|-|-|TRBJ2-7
CAVGGQHHLYEQYF
TGTGCCGTCGGGGGACAGCATCATCTCTACGAACAGTACTTC
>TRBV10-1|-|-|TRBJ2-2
CASSKSSQYTWELFF
TGCGCCAGCAGTAAGTCATCGCAGTACACCTGGGAGCTGTTTTTT
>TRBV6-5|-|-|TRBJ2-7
CTSTYSRPGTYEQYF
TGTACCAGCACCTATTCCCGGCCAGGTACCTACGAGCAGTACTTC
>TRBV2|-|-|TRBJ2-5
CASYRFQETQYF
TGTGCCAGCTACAGGTTTCAAGAGACCCAGTATTTC
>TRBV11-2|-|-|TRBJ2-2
CVSLPPGVYTGEPFF
TGTGTCAGCCTTCCACCGGGAGTGTACACCGGGGAGCCGTTTTTT
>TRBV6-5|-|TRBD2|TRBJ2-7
CASSCSSSGNEQYF
TGTGCCAGCAGTTGCTCGTCTAGCGGCAATGAGCAGTACTTC
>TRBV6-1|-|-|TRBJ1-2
CASSVRPFGAANYGYIF
TGTGCCAGCAGTGTACGACCGTTCGGGGCAGCGAACTATGGCTACATCTTC
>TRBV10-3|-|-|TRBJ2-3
CAISERTGTDTQYF
TGTGCCATCAGCGAGAGGACTGGCACAGATACGCAGTATTTT